The entry that follows covers one T cell receptor beta chain sequence. Its antigen is undetermined. The sample comes from a study of shared clonotypes between healthy human individuals. Broader study findings: Specimens sampled were limited to blood, with tissue repertoires likely differing.

Between the trimmed V and J ends, which lost 6 bases and 1 base, there was a span of 9 bases. CDR3 length: 13 amino acids. The germline V gene encodes CDR1 WNHNN and CDR2 SYGVQD (reference sequence). Measured with immunoSEQ multiplex PCR; TCRdb has only the in-frame clones, and not every one. The sample lists about 1 million clones; about 80% were seen once. This receptor was obtained from a man younger than 35 in good health. This sequence joins TRBV10-1 and TRBJ1-2; possible D gene TRBD1, 6 bases. Material: memory CD4+ T cells sorted from blood. Subset: CD45RA-negative fraction. The CDR3 DNA follows: TGCGCCAGCAGCCGGGACATTAACTATGGCTACACCTTC. This gives the protein CASSRDINYGYTF.